The next 30 T cell receptor beta chains were all read from a single sample in a study of OX40 agonist ivuxolimab in advanced cancers. Measured with immunoSEQ multiplex PCR; TCRdb has only the in-frame clones, and not every one. Among approximately 18,000 clones, roughly 70% were seen once, and the ten largest hold around a third. The sample here was CD4+ or CD8+ T cells sorted from blood, taken in a trial of the OX40 agonist ivuxolimab. The receptors come from an adult with an advanced solid tumor such as melanoma, head and neck, liver or kidney cancer.

The chain has TRBV9 and TRBJ2-7, with a possible D match to TRBD2 (7 bases). The CDR3 contains 16 residues. Trimming pared 3 bases from V and 0 bases from J, leaving 16 bases between. Germline assignment: CDR1 SGDLS and CDR2 YYNGEE. CDR3 nucleotides: TGTGCCAGCAGCGAGGGAGGGGGAAGGAGCTCCTACGAGCAGTACTTC. As protein: CASSEGGGRSSYEQYF.

The rearrangement links TRBV18 to TRBJ2-5; 9 bases agree with TRBD2. From germline, CDR1 is KGHSH and CDR2 LQKENI. V trimming: 2 bases; J trimming: 5 bases; junction bases outside the gene matches: 12. CDR3 length: 17 amino acids. The CDR3 DNA reads as TGTGCCAGCTCACCAGGGACGGTGGGACTAGCTTCGGAGACCCAGTACTTC. This sequence encodes CASSPGTVGLASETQYF. Using reference TRBV18 and TRBJ2-5 for the parts outside the CDR3, the full variable domain is NAGVMQNPRHLVRRRGQEARLRCSPMKGHSHVYWYRQLPEEGLKFMVYLQKENIIDESGMPKERFSAEFPKEGPSILRIQQVVRGDSAAYFCASSPGTVGLASETQYFGPGTRLLVL.

The V and J genes are TRBV10-2 and TRBJ2-3, with D maybe TRBD2 (5 bases). The CDR3 has 15 residues. Per germline, CDR1 WSHSY and CDR2 SAAADI. Trimming shortened V by 2 bases and J by 4 bases, and 13 bases separated the two germline ends. DNA for the CDR3: TGCGCCAGCAGTGAGCACAGCTATAGCGCAGATACGCAGTATTTT. Translating gives CASSEHSYSADTQYF.

This chain uses TRBV19 with TRBJ1-5; 10 positions match TRBD1. V lost 7 bases to trimming and J lost 2 bases; unmatched junction nucleotides: 5. The CDR3 extends over 15 amino acids. Germline V CDR1 and CDR2: LNHDA, SQIVND (reference sequence). The CDR3 coding sequence is TGTGCCAGTACCCTGGGGACAGGGGGCAATCAGCCCCAGCATTTT. It codes for CASTLGTGGNQPQHF.

The chain carries TRBV10-2 and TRBJ2-2, with TRBD1 matching 7 bases. The CDR3 extends over 14 amino acids. Germline V gives CDR1 WSHSY, CDR2 SAAADI. CDR3 bases: TGCGCAACCGTAGGACAGGTGAACACCGGGGAGCTGTTTTTT. It codes for CATVGQVNTGELFF.

This clone was counted only a few times. The rearrangement links TRBV2 to TRBJ1-2; D unclear. Per the germline V gene, CDR1 is SNHLY and CDR2 is FYNNEI. Trimming removed 7 bases from V and 4 bases from J, with 10 bases in between. The CDR3 extends over 12 amino acids. The CDR3: CASNGPVYGYTF. The CDR3 nucleotides are TGTGCCAGCAACGGTCCCGTCTATGGCTACACCTTC.

The CDR3 region is CASSYVSALYNEQFF. The CDR3 bases are TGTGCCAGCAGTTACGTTTCCGCCTTGTACAATGAGCAGTTCTTC. The V call is TRBV6-6, the J call TRBJ2-1, with D uncertain. The germline V and J ends were trimmed by 2 bases and 4 bases, with 12 bases remaining between them. The CDR3 runs 15 residues. In germline, CDR1 is MNHNY, CDR2 SVGAGI (reference sequence).

The table lists this clone with a count of one. The chain is built from TRBV5-1 and TRBJ1-1; tentatively, D is TRBD1 (6 bases). There are 17 residues in the CDR3. Germline values: CDR1 SGHRS, CDR2 YFSETQ. Deletions cut 4 bases from V and 0 bases from J, with 19 bases between. CDR3: CASSPLGGAVMNTEAFF. In nucleotides, the CDR3 is TGCGCCAGCAGCCCCCTTGGGGGCGCGGTAATGAACACTGAAGCTTTCTTT.

The chain combines TRBV27 with TRBJ2-7; D gene ambiguous. CDR1 and CDR2 from the germline V gene are MNHEY and SMNVEV (reference sequence). The CDR3 totals 13 residues. V was cut by 3 bases and J by 0 bases, with 6 bases left in between. CDR3 protein: CASSLALSYEQYF. CDR3 bases: TGTGCCAGCAGTTTGGCACTCTCCTACGAGCAGTACTTC.

The V call is TRBV6-5, the J call TRBJ1-1, with D uncertain. Germline V gives CDR1 MNHEY, CDR2 SVGAGI. Trimming took 2 bases from V and 4 from J, leaving 17 bases between them. This CDR3 is 16 amino acids long. The CDR3 reads CASSYHPTLKGTEAFF. In DNA, the CDR3 is TGTGCCAGCAGTTACCACCCAACTTTGAAGGGCACTGAAGCTTTCTTT.

The chain combines TRBV27 with TRBJ1-5; no reliable D call. This CDR3 contains 13 residues. V was clipped by 3 bases and J by 5 bases, with 8 bases between them. Germline V gene lookup returns CDR1 MNHEY and CDR2 SMNVEV (reference sequence). The CDR3 sequence: CASSFDRDQPQHF. The CDR3 DNA sequence: TGTGCCAGCAGTTTTGACCGAGATCAGCCCCAGCATTTT.

V and J are TRBV4-1 and TRBJ2-2; D unclear. Germline-derived CDR1 and CDR2 are MGHRA and YSYEKL. This CDR3 comprises 14 residues. Between the trimmed V and J ends, which lost 3 bases and 6 bases, there was a span of 11 bases. The CDR3 region is CASSQLVVAGELFF. In DNA form, the CDR3 reads TGCGCCAGCAGCCAGTTAGTTGTGGCCGGGGAGCTGTTTTTT.

This chain joins TRBV15 and TRBJ2-5; TRBD2 matches at 7 bases. V dropped 2 bases and J dropped 1; count of bases not matched to a gene: 4. Germline V lookup: CDR1 LNHNV, CDR2 YYDKDF (reference sequence). The CDR3 length is 15 residues. The CDR3 DNA follows: TGTGCCACCAGCAGATGGGGGGGGACCCAAGAGACCCAGTACTTC. It translates to CATSRWGGTQETQYF.

V gene TRBV11-2 combines with J gene TRBJ2-3, with D unclear. This CDR3 region has 12 residues. Germline V gives CDR1 SGHAT, CDR2 FQNNGV. With 2 bases removed from V and 5 bases from J, the gap between germline ends came to 5 bases. CDR3 in amino acids: CASSLQVDTQYF. CDR3 bases: TGTGCCAGCAGCTTACAAGTAGATACGCAGTATTTT.

This clone was seen a single time. The V and J genes are TRBV28 and TRBJ1-1, with a tentative D call TRBD1 (6 bases). Germline V gene data show CDR1 as MDHEN and CDR2 as SYDVKM. The ends were cut back, 2 bases at V and 1 base at J, with 11 bases in the middle. The CDR3 consists of 15 residues. The CDR3 protein is CASSLIGQQNTEAFF. In nucleotides, the CDR3 is TGTGCCAGCAGTTTAATAGGACAGCAGAACACTGAAGCTTTCTTT.

The chain recombines TRBV19 with TRBJ1-4; 9 nucleotides line up with TRBD1. The CDR3 is 17 amino acids. CDR1 is LNHDA and CDR2 is SQIVND in the germline V gene (reference sequence). The J segment lost 5 bases and the V segment lost 0 bases, leaving 7 bases of the junction unmatched. The CDR3 DNA sequence: TGTGCCAGTAGTATAGATCAAGGGACAGGGTTAAATGAAAAACTGTTTTTT. This gives the protein CASSIDQGTGLNEKLFF.

This clone came up once. V gene TRBV18 combines with J gene TRBJ1-1; no firm D call. The V gene lost 3 bases and the J gene lost 1 base, with 12 bases spanning the gap. The CDR3 consists of 15 residues. CDR1 and CDR2 from the germline V gene are KGHSH and LQKENI. CDR3 protein: CASSPGWAENTEAFF. The CDR3 DNA is TGTGCCAGCTCACCGGGGTGGGCAGAGAACACTGAAGCTTTCTTT.

The rearrangement uses TRBV5-8 and TRBJ1-4, with D possibly being TRBD1 (6 bases). Germline CDR1 and CDR2: SGHTS and YDEGEE. The CDR3 runs to 15 residues. Trimming stripped 7 bases from V and 7 bases from J, with 20 bases between. CDR3 in amino acids: CASEDWGAQSEKLFF. The CDR3 region has the DNA TGTGCCAGCGAGGATTGGGGGGCGCAAAGTGAAAAACTGTTTTTT.

This chain connects TRBV19 to TRBJ2-3; 9 bases align to TRBD2. The ends lost 1 base at V and 2 bases at J; junction bases unmatched: 4. CDR3 length: 16 residues. CDR1 and CDR2 (germline): LNHDA, SQIVND (reference sequence). The CDR3 sequence is CASSIGASGVTDTQYF. The CDR3 region has the DNA TGTGCCAGTAGTATAGGGGCTAGCGGGGTCACAGATACGCAGTATTTT.

The chain combines TRBV21-1 with TRBJ1-4. TRBV21-1 is described as a pseudogene. This CDR3 spans 17 amino acids. The CDR3 reads CASSPKEEGWANEKLFF. DNA of the CDR3: TGTGCCAGCAGCCCCAAAGAGGAGGGGTGGGCTAATGAAAAACTGTTTTTT.

This clone came up a few times. The J gene is TRBJ2-7, the V gene TRBV19, with D perhaps TRBD1 (5 bases). CDR1 and CDR2 from the germline V gene are LNHDA and SQIVND (reference sequence). The V end lost 10 bases, the J end lost 4 bases, and 11 bases lay between the germline ends. The CDR3 extends over 11 amino acids. In nucleotides, the CDR3 is TGTGCCACACAGGACGGATACGAGCAGTACTTC. Residues: CATQDGYEQYF.

In its sample, this clone was seen once. V is TRBV7-9 and J is TRBJ2-5; D uncertain. Germline CDR1 reads SEHNR; CDR2 reads FQNEAQ (reference sequence). The CDR3 runs 13 residues. V was pared by 2 bases and J by 5 bases, with 9 bases between. The CDR3 protein is CASSLPSLETQYF. The CDR3 DNA reads as TGTGCCAGCAGCTTACCCTCCCTGGAGACCCAGTACTTC. The entire variable domain, with the rest obtained from reference TRBV7-9 and TRBJ2-5, is as follows: DTGVSQNPRHKITKRGQNVTFRCDPISEHNRLYWYRQTLGQGPEFLTYFQNEAQLEKSRLLSDRFSAERPKGSFSTLEIQRTEQGDSAMYLCASSLPSLETQYFGPGTRLLVL.

The genes are TRBV28 and TRBJ1-1; D remains unclear. The CDR3 length is 12 residues. Germline V gene data show CDR1 as MDHEN and CDR2 as SYDVKM. V dropped 0 bases and J dropped 1 base, with 0 bases sitting between them. The CDR3 DNA follows: TGTGCCAGCAGTTTATGGAACACTGAAGCTTTCTTT. Its protein product is CASSLWNTEAFF.

Details on this clone: Different DNA sequences within this sample yield the same CDR3. This chain uses TRBV7-2 with TRBJ2-1; 12 positions agree with TRBD2. CDR3 length: 15 residues. With 5 bases clipped from V and 5 bases from J, the junction kept 4 bases outside the gene matches. CDR1 and CDR2 from the germline V gene are SGHTA and FQGNSA. DNA for the CDR3: TGTGCCAGCAGCCTGACTAGCGGGAGACACAATGAGCAGTTCTTC. This sequence encodes CASSLTSGRHNEQFF. The whole variable domain, remainder taken from reference TRBV7-2 and TRBJ2-1, is GAGVSQSPSNKVTEKGKDVELRCDPISGHTALYWYRQSLGQGLEFLIYFQGNSAPDKSGLPSDRFSAERTGGSVSTLTIQRTQQEDSAVYLCASSLTSGRHNEQFFGPGTRLTVL.

The chain has TRBV7-8 and TRBJ2-5; the D gene is possibly TRBD2 (6 bases). Near its end, the DNA agrees better with TRBJ2-7, so the J call may be wrong. The germline V gene has CDR1 SGHVS and CDR2 FQNEAQ. The CDR3 spans 13 residues. The CDR3 protein is CASSGGTPYEQYF. The DNA of the CDR3 is TGTGCCAGCAGTGGCGGGACCCCCTACGAGCAGTACTTC.

The J gene is TRBJ1-4, the V gene TRBV5-6; the match to TRBD1 covers 7 bases. With 4 bases clipped from V and 13 bases from J, the junction kept 19 bases outside the gene matches. The CDR3 consists of 16 residues. Germline V gene sequence: CDR1 SGHDT, CDR2 YYEEEE. CDR3 loop: CASSPSGGRYRTGLFF. CDR3 nucleotide sequence: TGTGCCAGCAGCCCATCAGGGGGTCGTTACCGGACCGGACTGTTTTTT.

The chain carries TRBV27 and TRBJ2-1; TRBD2 matches at 8 bases. Germline CDR1 and CDR2: MNHEY and SMNVEV (reference sequence). With V trimmed by 3 bases and J by 6 bases, 7 bases remained unmatched. There are 15 residues in the CDR3. The CDR3 sequence: CASSLMPSGGNEQFF. The CDR3, as DNA: TGTGCCAGCAGTTTGATGCCCAGCGGGGGCAATGAGCAGTTCTTC.

The rearrangement joins TRBV5-1 to TRBJ2-7; D is possibly TRBD1 (6 bases). CDR3 size: 13 residues. V dropped 5 bases and J dropped 2 bases, with 11 bases sitting between them. From germline, CDR1 is SGHRS and CDR2 YFSETQ. CDR3 nucleotide sequence: TGCGCCAGCAGGACAGGTGAAGCCTACGAGCAGTACTTC. Amino acids: CASRTGEAYEQYF.

This rearrangement joins TRBV19 to TRBJ2-1, with D hard to call. The CDR3 runs to 15 residues. Germline V gene sequence: CDR1 LNHDA, CDR2 SQIVND (reference sequence). V was pared by 3 bases and J by 4 bases, with 13 bases between. CDR3 protein: CASSMGFLLYNEQFF. CDR3 sequence (DNA): TGTGCCAGTAGTATGGGATTCCTCCTATACAATGAGCAGTTCTTC.

The CDR3 bases are TGTGCCAGCAGCCCCGAACAGGGAACTTCTAACTATGGCTACACCTTC. Amino acids: CASSPEQGTSNYGYTF. The genes are TRBV7-9 and TRBJ1-2, with D tentatively TRBD1 (6 bases). V was pared by 5 bases and J by 0 bases, with 16 bases between. In germline, CDR1 is SEHNR, CDR2 FQNEAQ (reference sequence). CDR3 length: 16 amino acids.